These 8 T cell receptor beta chains were sequenced from one sample in a study of blood T cell repertoires in COVID-19. Using immunoSEQ multiplex PCR, the repertoire was profiled, and TCRdb retains in-frame clones only, with some absent. Of 200,000 to 250,000 clones in the sample, roughly 75% were seen once. The sample was peripheral blood. The receptors here all came from an older woman with acute or convalescent COVID-19.

V and J are TRBV28 and TRBJ2-5, with 7 bases identical to TRBD1. CDR1 MDHEN and CDR2 SYDVKM come from the germline V gene. The CDR3 length is 15 residues. With V trimmed by 6 bases and J by 3 bases, 10 bases remained unmatched. In nucleotides, the CDR3 is TGTGCCAGCAGCCTTAGGGACAGCCCGAAAGAGACCCAGTACTTC. Translated: CASSLRDSPKETQYF.

This clone was found once. The J gene is TRBJ2-7, the V gene TRBV2; D is possibly TRBD2 (6 bases). CDR3 size: 12 residues. Germline loops: CDR1 SNHLY, CDR2 FYNNEI. V was pared by 8 bases and J by 6 bases, with 14 bases between. The CDR3 nucleotides read TGTGCCAGCCTGGGACTGAACAGCGAGCAGTACTTC. Protein sequence: CASLGLNSEQYF.

The V and J genes are TRBV24-1 and TRBJ2-5; 7 positions agree with TRBD1. Trimming removed 4 bases from V and 5 bases from J; junction bases left unmatched: 9. This CDR3 comprises 15 residues. The V gene's germline CDR1 is KGHDR and CDR2 SFDVKD. CDR3 sequence: CATSDPGQEGETQYF. CDR3 nucleotide sequence: TGTGCCACCAGTGACCCCGGACAGGAAGGGGAGACCCAGTACTTC.

This clone has a handful of counts. The chain couples TRBV5-1 to TRBJ1-6; a possible D gene is TRBD1 (5 bases). V was shortened by 0 bases and J by 10 bases, with 11 bases between the two germline ends. Germline V gives CDR1 SGHRS, CDR2 YFSETQ. The CDR3 length is 14 residues. DNA for the CDR3: TGCGCCAGCAGCTTGGCAGGGTTGGGCTCACCCCTCCACTTT. It translates to CASSLAGLGSPLHF.

The rearrangement links TRBV7-9 to TRBJ2-1; 13 nucleotides align to TRBD2. The germline gives CDR1 SEHNR, CDR2 FQNEAQ (reference sequence). With 3 bases clipped from V and 8 bases from J, the junction kept 4 bases outside the gene matches. The CDR3 length is 15 residues. The CDR3 protein is CASSLTSGRTDEQFF. CDR3 in DNA: TGTGCCAGCAGCTTGACTAGCGGGAGGACAGATGAGCAGTTCTTC.

The V call is TRBV30, the J call TRBJ1-5; 9 bases align to TRBD1. The CDR3 has 15 residues. Per germline, CDR1 GTSNPN and CDR2 SVGIG (reference sequence). V lost 3 bases, J lost 3 bases, and 6 bases stayed unmatched. The CDR3 region is CAWSRTGAFNQPQHF. The CDR3 DNA is TGTGCCTGGAGCCGGACAGGGGCCTTCAATCAGCCCCAGCATTTT.

This sequence joins TRBV5-1 and TRBJ1-1; 7 bases line up with TRBD1. Germline V gives CDR1 SGHRS, CDR2 YFSETQ. The CDR3 sequence is 17 residues long. Trimming removed 7 bases from V and 0 bases from J; junction bases left unmatched: 15. The CDR3 spells CASHPRAGGGMNTEAFF. The CDR3 DNA reads TGCGCCAGCCATCCGAGGGCAGGGGGAGGTATGAACACTGAAGCTTTCTTT.

V is TRBV19 and J is TRBJ2-7, with D maybe TRBD2 (6 bases). The CDR3 is 15 amino acids. Trimming cost V 1 base and J 4 bases, with 14 bases left between them. In germline, CDR1 is LNHDA, CDR2 SQIVND (reference sequence). Here the CDR3 reads CASSIVEGVGYEQYF. The CDR3 DNA is TGTGCCAGTAGTATAGTGGAGGGCGTCGGATACGAGCAGTACTTC.